The TCR beta chain described here comes from a study of blood T cells in healthy people across ages. General study points: The donors' CMV status was not determined, possibly confounding changes in expanded clonotypes. Naive CD4+ cell counts and diversity both ran higher in long-lived than in aged donors.

The CDR3 totals 16 residues. V was clipped by 0 bases and J by 4 bases, with 13 bases between them. Germline loops: CDR1 LGHNA, CDR2 YNFKEQ. Combining a sample-barcoded 5' primer with a J-beta primer mix, a second PCR ran for about 7 to 11 cycles. The yield of each sample was at least 2.5 million CDR3-containing paired-end reads. TCRdb passed the 5' RACE reads through MiXCR, listing each CDR3 protein once. The sample consists of roughly 730,000 distinct CDR3 sequences, approximately 60% of them appearing once. This clonotype was observed a handful of times. What it binds is not known. PBMCs numbering at least 7 million were isolated per sample.

This rearrangement joins TRBV4-2 to TRBJ2-1; no firm D call. This TCR derives from a man between 35 and 55 years old in good health. Sequenced material: blood. Here the CDR3 DNA reads TGTGCCAGCAGCCAAGACGAAAGGGCGGAGTACAATGAGCAGTTCTTC. Translating it yields CASSQDERAEYNEQFF.